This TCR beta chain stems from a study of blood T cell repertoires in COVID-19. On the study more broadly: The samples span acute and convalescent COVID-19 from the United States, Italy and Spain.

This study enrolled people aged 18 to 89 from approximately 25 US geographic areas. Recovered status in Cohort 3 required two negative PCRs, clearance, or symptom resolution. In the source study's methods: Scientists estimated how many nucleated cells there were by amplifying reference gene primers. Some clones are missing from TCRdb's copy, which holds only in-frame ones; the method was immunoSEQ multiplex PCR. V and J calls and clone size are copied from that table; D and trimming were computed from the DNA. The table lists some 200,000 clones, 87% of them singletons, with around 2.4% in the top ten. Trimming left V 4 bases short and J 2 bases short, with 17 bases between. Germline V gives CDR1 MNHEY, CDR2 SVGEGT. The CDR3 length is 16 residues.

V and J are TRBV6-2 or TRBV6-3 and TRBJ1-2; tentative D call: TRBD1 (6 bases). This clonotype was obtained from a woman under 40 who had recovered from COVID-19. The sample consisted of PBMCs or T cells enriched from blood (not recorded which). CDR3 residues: CASSFFKTGRNYGYTF. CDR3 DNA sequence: TGTGCCAGCAGTTTCTTTAAAACAGGGCGGAACTATGGCTACACCTTC.